Each of the 21 T cell receptor beta chains below was sequenced from the same sample in a study of response to subunit inactivated influenza vaccine. TCRdb reprocessed the RT-PCR reads via MiXCR and lists one record per CDR3 protein. The sample lists roughly 540,000 distinct CDR3 sequences, under 30% seen once, with 2.5% to 3% in the top ten. The sample also formed part of further work on T cells expressing NK-cell markers. That source notes: Production of TCR beta cDNA relied on 5'RACE template switching with UMIs.

Specimen: CD4+ T cells sorted from PBMCs, collected about 13 days after vaccination. The receptors shown here come from a man aged 50 to 59 who received an inactivated influenza vaccine.

The chain employs TRBV9 and TRBJ1-2, with D hard to call. Between the trimmed V and J ends, which lost 2 bases and 4 bases, there was a span of 9 bases. The CDR3 runs 13 residues. CDR1 and CDR2 from the germline V gene are SGDLS and YYNGEE. CDR3 DNA: TGTGCCAGCAGCGTTGGCAGCCTCTATGGCTACACCTTC. Protein sequence: CASSVGSLYGYTF.

The chain uses TRBV2 and TRBJ1-1; no reliable D call. The CDR3 runs 12 residues. The V gene's germline CDR1 is SNHLY and CDR2 FYNNEI. Trimming removed 8 bases from V and 4 bases from J, with 11 bases in between. The CDR3 loop reads CASVRDLTEAFF. As DNA, the CDR3 is TGTGCCAGCGTGCGGGATCTCACTGAAGCTTTCTTT.

The chain carries TRBV9 and TRBJ2-7; D gene uncertain. Per the germline V gene, CDR1 is SGDLS and CDR2 is YYNGEE. This CDR3 region has 15 residues. With 0 bases removed from V and 7 bases from J, the gap between germline ends came to 17 bases. The CDR3 loop is CASSVGVSLTWEQYF. The CDR3 DNA is TGTGCCAGCAGCGTAGGGGTTTCACTGACTTGGGAGCAGTACTTC.

The chain couples TRBV7-6 to TRBJ1-4, with D perhaps matching TRBD1 (5 bases). This CDR3 has 16 amino acids. CDR1 is SGHVS and CDR2 is FNYEAQ in the germline V gene. The germline V and J ends were trimmed by 0 bases and 10 bases, with 18 bases remaining between them. CDR3 bases: TGTGCCAGCAGCTTAGCGTATCGAGGGGTTGGCGGAAAACTGTTTTTT. Amino acids: CASSLAYRGVGGKLFF.

On this clonotype itself: Relative to the germline gene, one junction end is altered; a read error may explain this. The rearrangement links TRBV20-1 to TRBJ2-1; weak D call: TRBD1 (6 bases). Germline CDR1 DFQATT, CDR2 SNEGSKA (reference sequence). The CDR3 is 14 residues long. The CDR3 loop is CSAGELGQNNEQFF. Here the CDR3 DNA reads TGCAGTGCTGGAGAGTTGGGACAAAACAATGAGCAGTTCTTC.

This clonotype has a handful of counts. The chain recombines TRBV29-1 with TRBJ2-1; 7 bases are shared with TRBD2. CDR1 is SQVTM, CDR2 ANQGSEA, per germline. V dropped 0 bases and J dropped 2; count of bases not matched to a gene: 7. The CDR3 covers 16 residues. The CDR3 region is CSVEDWGGPAYNEQFF. Written as DNA, the CDR3 is TGCAGCGTTGAAGATTGGGGGGGTCCGGCCTACAATGAGCAGTTCTTC.

The rearrangement links TRBV5-1 to TRBJ2-7; D could derive from TRBD1 or TRBD2 (5 bases each). CDR3 size: 19 residues. V dropped 4 bases and J dropped 2 bases, with 28 bases sitting between them. Germline lookup yields CDR1 SGHRS and CDR2 YFSETQ. DNA of the CDR3: TGCGCCAGCAGCGGGGGATCATCTGAAGGTCGGACGCTCACCTACGAGCAGTACTTC. Encoded protein: CASSGGSSEGRTLTYEQYF. The whole variable domain, filled in from reference TRBV5-1 and TRBJ2-7, reads KAGVTQTPRYLIKTRGQQVTLSCSPISGHRSVSWYQQTPGQGLQFLFEYFSETQRNKGNFPGRFSGRQFSNSRSEMNVSTLELGDSALYLCASSGGSSEGRTLTYEQYFGPGTRLTVT.

The chain has TRBV5-1 and TRBJ2-5; 9 nucleotides match TRBD2. The V gene's germline CDR1 is SGHRS and CDR2 YFSETQ. The CDR3 sequence is 15 residues long. After removal of 3 bases from V and 5 bases from J, the junction contained 8 bases not matched to a gene. CDR3 DNA sequence: TGCGCCAGCAGCTCCACAGGCGGACTAGCGGAGACCCAGTACTTC. This codes for CASSSTGGLAETQYF.

The genes are TRBV2 and TRBJ2-1; D is perhaps TRBD2 (6 bases). The CDR3 contains 15 residues. V was shortened by 6 bases and J by 0 bases, with 12 bases between the two germline ends. CDR1 is SNHLY, CDR2 FYNNEI, per germline. CDR3 bases: TGTGCCAGCAGCTCCCTAGCGCCCTCCTACAATGAGCAGTTCTTC. Protein: CASSSLAPSYNEQFF.

This clonotype has only a few counts. V gene TRBV6-1 combines with J gene TRBJ2-3; D unresolved. CDR3 length: 14 residues. Germline V gene lookup returns CDR1 MNHNS and CDR2 SASEGT. V lost 6 bases and J lost 2, with 12 bases in between. The CDR3 spells CASRSGWDTDTQYF. The CDR3 region has the DNA TGTGCCAGCAGATCCGGTTGGGACACAGATACGCAGTATTTT.

This chain links TRBV6-1 with TRBJ2-1; unclear D gene. The CDR3 consists of 15 residues. Trimming pared 6 bases from V and 4 bases from J, leaving 16 bases between. Germline V CDR1 and CDR2: MNHNS, SASEGT. The CDR3 loop is CASSTGSGAYNEQFF. The CDR3 bases are TGTGCCAGCAGCACCGGATCAGGTGCTTACAATGAGCAGTTCTTC.

This clonotype was seen many times. This chain uses TRBV28 with TRBJ1-1; the D gene is possibly TRBD1 (5 bases). CDR1 MDHEN and CDR2 SYDVKM come from the germline V gene. The CDR3 sequence is 15 residues long. Trimming stripped 4 bases from V and 3 bases from J, with 15 bases between. The CDR3 coding sequence is TGTGCCAGCAGTTCATCTGTAGGGGCTTACACTGAAGCTTTCTTT. Amino acid sequence: CASSSSVGAYTEAFF. Drawing the rest from reference TRBV28 and TRBJ1-1, the complete variable domain is DVKVTQSSRYLVKRTGEKVFLECVQDMDHENMFWYRQDPGLGLRLIYFSYDVKMKEKGDIPEGYSVSREKKERFSLILESASTNQTSMYLCASSSSVGAYTEAFFGQGTRLTVV.

For the CDR3, the DNA is TGTGCCAGCAGTCTAGACCTTCCCAGTCTCCAAGAGACCCAGTACTTC. Protein: CASSLDLPSLQETQYF. The chain couples TRBV12-3 or TRBV12-4 to TRBJ2-5; D is unresolved. The CDR3 is 16 residues long. The germline V and J ends were trimmed by 5 bases and 1 base, with 17 bases remaining between them.

The chain is built from TRBV20-1 and TRBJ2-1; 10 nucleotides align to TRBD2. The germline V gene has CDR1 DFQATT and CDR2 SNEGSKA (reference sequence). This CDR3 comprises 16 residues. Unmatched junction bases numbered 13, after V lost 3 bases and J lost 8 bases. The CDR3 here is CSASVVSGLASDEQFF. Written as DNA, the CDR3 is TGCAGTGCTAGCGTCGTGTCGGGACTAGCGAGCGATGAGCAGTTCTTC.

The genes are TRBV20-1 and TRBJ1-6, with 11 bases lining up with TRBD1. The trim removed 3 bases at V and 9 bases at J, leaving 1 base unmatched. Per germline, CDR1 DFQATT and CDR2 SNEGSKA (reference sequence). The CDR3 runs to 13 residues. The CDR3 sequence is CSARDRGLSPLHF. Written as DNA, the CDR3 is TGCAGTGCTAGGGACAGGGGGCTTTCACCCCTCCACTTT.

This clonotype was observed a few times. The CDR3: CASSFSILTASYEQYF. CDR3 sequence (DNA): TGTGCCAGCAGTTTCTCCATTCTGACGGCCTCCTACGAGCAGTACTTC. The chain couples TRBV28 to TRBJ2-7; no clear D. The CDR3 covers 16 residues. The V end was cut by 3 bases, the J end by 0 bases, with 15 bases between. Germline assignment: CDR1 MDHEN and CDR2 SYDVKM.

This clonotype turned up a few times. This chain connects TRBV7-3 to TRBJ2-1, with D possibly TRBD2 on 5 matching bases. This CDR3 is built from 15 residues. Germline loops: CDR1 SGHTA, CDR2 FQGTGA. Trimming shortened V by 0 bases and J by 4 bases, and 10 bases separated the two germline ends. The CDR3 is CASSLTLGVYNEQFF. DNA of the CDR3: TGTGCCAGCAGCTTAACCCTCGGGGTATACAATGAGCAGTTCTTC. Supplemented by reference TRBV7-3 and TRBJ2-1, the full variable domain reads GAGVSQTPSNKVTEKGKYVELRCDPISGHTALYWYRQSLGQGPEFLIYFQGTGAADDSGLPNDRFFAVRPEGSVSTLKIQRTERGDSAVYLCASSLTLGVYNEQFFGPGTRLTVL.

This clonotype was found once. This chain connects TRBV5-1 to TRBJ2-7; 9 bases match TRBD1. Unmatched junction bases numbered 4, after V lost 0 bases and J lost 6 bases. The germline V gene encodes CDR1 SGHRS and CDR2 YFSETQ. This CDR3 has 14 residues. The CDR3 loop reads CASSLEQGAPEQYF. CDR3 coding DNA: TGCGCCAGCAGCTTGGAACAGGGGGCTCCCGAGCAGTACTTC.

This clonotype was found a few times. The gene calls are TRBV29-1 and TRBJ1-5, with D hard to call. The germline V gene has CDR1 SQVTM and CDR2 ANQGSEA. This CDR3 is 8 amino acids long. The V end was cut by 8 bases, the J end by 8 bases, with 4 bases between. CDR3 DNA sequence: TGCAGCTTTAAGCCCCAGCATTTT. This codes for CSFKPQHF.

In this sample, this clonotype turned up a few times. The CDR3 DNA follows: TGTGCCAGCTCACGGGGACAGGGGGCAAATGGCTACACCTTC. It is translated as CASSRGQGANGYTF. This chain connects TRBV18 to TRBJ1-2, with 12 bases aligning to TRBD1. The junction had 3 bases not matched to a gene; V was cut back by 4 bases and J by 6 bases. The CDR3 sequence is 14 residues long. Germline values: CDR1 KGHSH, CDR2 LQKENI.

The chain couples TRBV5-1 to TRBJ2-2; 9 nucleotides align to TRBD1. V lost 4 bases and J lost 6; bases outside the gene matches: 10. CDR1 and CDR2 (germline): SGHRS, YFSETQ. CDR3 size: 16 residues. The CDR3 protein is CASSRQGGSEAGELFF. DNA for the CDR3: TGCGCCAGCAGCCGACAGGGGGGATCCGAGGCCGGGGAGCTGTTTTTT.